These 13 T cell receptor beta chains originate from one sample sequenced in a study of tumor-infiltrating lymphocytes in localized non-small cell lung cancer. Libraries were prepared by immunoSEQ multiplex PCR; TCRdb keeps only in-frame clonotypes and omits some of them. This table has tens of thousands of clones, approximately 64% appearing once. The sequenced sample was lung tumor tissue. These receptors originate from a human donor with non-small cell lung cancer.

This chain joins TRBV10-3 and TRBJ2-3; 8 nucleotides align to TRBD2. Germline V gives CDR1 ENHRY, CDR2 SYGVKD. The CDR3 is 16 residues long. Trimming took 3 bases from V and 8 from J; bases not matched to a gene: 13. This CDR3 is CAISDGSGKSFGTQYF. CDR3 DNA sequence: TGTGCCATCAGTGACGGTAGCGGGAAAAGTTTTGGTACGCAGTATTTT.

This chain links TRBV7-2 with TRBJ2-7; D not certain. CDR1 is SGHTA and CDR2 is FQGNSA in the germline V gene. V was trimmed by 5 bases and J by 3 bases, leaving 5 bases between them. The CDR3 has 11 residues. This chain's CDR3 is CASSDLYEQYF. The CDR3 region has the DNA TGTGCCAGCAGCGACCTCTACGAGCAGTACTTC.

Only a few counts were recorded for this clone. The chain joins TRBV5-1 to TRBJ1-4; tentatively, D is TRBD1 (6 bases). The V gene lost 5 bases and the J gene lost 6 bases, with 17 bases spanning the gap. Germline CDR1 is SGHRS and CDR2 is YFSETQ. This CDR3 contains 15 residues. This CDR3 is CASSSRPGADEKLFF. The CDR3 region has the DNA TGCGCCAGCAGTTCTCGGCCGGGGGCGGATGAAAAACTGTTTTTT.

This clone was seen a few times. The chain is built from TRBV2 and TRBJ1-5, with D possibly TRBD1 on 5 matching bases. V was trimmed by 4 bases and J by 7 bases, leaving 11 bases between them. Per the germline V gene, CDR1 is SNHLY and CDR2 is FYNNEI. The CDR3 covers 13 residues. The CDR3 DNA reads as TGTGCCAGCAGTGTTTCCGGGGGGCAGCCCCAGCATTTT. This encodes CASSVSGGQPQHF.

The rearrangement joins TRBV11-2 to TRBJ2-7; D could derive from TRBD1 or TRBD2 (5 bases each). CDR3 size: 13 residues. Between the trimmed V and J ends, which lost 4 bases and 8 bases, there was a span of 15 bases. CDR1 and CDR2 (germline): SGHAT, FQNNGV. The CDR3: CASSSSVRDQQYF. The CDR3 nucleotides are TGTGCCAGCAGCTCATCCGTTCGGGACCAGCAGTACTTC.

This clone has just a few counts. The chain couples TRBV9 to TRBJ2-1, with 7 bases identical to TRBD2. J gave up 6 bases and V 3 bases, and 6 bases lay outside the gene matches. The CDR3 totals 14 residues. Per the germline V gene, CDR1 is SGDLS and CDR2 is YYNGEE. The CDR3 here is CASSERTSFNEQFF. The CDR3 nucleotides read TGTGCCAGCAGCGAACGGACTAGTTTCAATGAGCAGTTCTTC.

The chain has TRBV19 and TRBJ2-1; 10 positions match TRBD2. This CDR3 contains 14 residues. V was pared by 10 bases and J by 4 bases, with 7 bases of the junction left unmatched. Per germline, CDR1 LNHDA and CDR2 SQIVND (reference sequence). DNA for the CDR3: TGTGCCACGCGGGGACTAGCGCTATACAATGAGCAGTTCTTC. The encoded protein is CATRGLALYNEQFF.

The V call is TRBV9, the J call TRBJ1-1, with D maybe TRBD1 (5 bases). This CDR3 has 14 amino acids. With 5 bases removed from V and 1 base from J, the gap between germline ends came to 12 bases. Germline CDR1 SGDLS, CDR2 YYNGEE. CDR3 coding DNA: TGTGCCAGCAGGGCACCCGGACAGAACACTGAAGCTTTCTTT. The encoded protein is CASRAPGQNTEAFF.

The rearrangement links TRBV11-2 to TRBJ2-3; TRBD2 might be the D (6 bases). Trimming left V 0 bases short and J 6 bases short, with 10 bases between. This CDR3 is 14 amino acids long. Germline CDR1 is SGHAT and CDR2 is FQNNGV. The CDR3 region has the DNA TGTGCCAGCAGCTTAGACGGGGAGGCCGATACGCAGTATTTT. It codes for CASSLDGEADTQYF.

This chain links TRBV5-1 with TRBJ1-3; D is unclear. There are 13 residues in the CDR3. The V end lost 5 bases, the J end lost 1 base, and 7 bases lay between the germline ends. The V gene's germline CDR1 is SGHRS and CDR2 YFSETQ. This CDR3 is CASSPDSGNTIYF. DNA for the CDR3: TGCGCCAGCAGTCCCGATTCTGGAAACACCATATATTTT.

The chain employs TRBV29-1 and TRBJ2-3; TRBD1 aligns across 7 bases. The junction had 5 bases not matched to a gene; V was cut back by 7 bases and J by 1 base. The CDR3 runs to 13 residues. Germline assignment: CDR1 SQVTM and CDR2 ANQGSEA. This CDR3 reads CSGRQGGTDTQYF. The CDR3 DNA reads as TGCAGCGGTAGACAGGGAGGCACAGATACGCAGTATTTT.

J is TRBJ2-1 and V is TRBV7-2; D is undetermined. Germline V gene sequence: CDR1 SGHTA, CDR2 FQGNSA. The CDR3 contains 14 residues. Between the trimmed V and J ends, which lost 1 base and 4 bases, there was a span of 8 bases. CDR3 sequence reads: CASSLESTYNEQFF. As DNA, the CDR3 is TGTGCCAGCAGCTTAGAAAGCACATACAATGAGCAGTTCTTC.

In this sample, this clone turned up a few times. This chain links TRBV9 with TRBJ2-1; TRBD2 matches at 11 bases. This CDR3 is built from 13 residues. With 7 bases clipped from V and 4 bases from J, the junction kept 1 base outside the gene matches. The germline V gene has CDR1 SGDLS and CDR2 YYNGEE. CDR3 sequence reads: CASSSGRYNEQFF. The CDR3 coding sequence is TGTGCCAGCTCTAGCGGGAGGTACAATGAGCAGTTCTTC.